This TCR beta chain was documented in a study of cytomegalovirus exposure and HLA in healthy donors. Assay used: immunoSEQ multiplex PCR; TCRdb lists only in-frame clones, some missing. This sample has 200,000 or so clones, with around 87% found just once. The germline gives CDR1 MDHEN, CDR2 SYDVKM. V shed 7 bases, J shed 3 bases, and the junction held 3 bases outside the gene matches. CDR3 size: 15 residues. Study-wide findings and caveats: Specificity of three CMV-associated chains for CMV antigens was verified in vitro. The finding came from a later analysis; first-cohort TCR clusters tended to co-occur in the approximately 120 validation repertoires.

This clone has just a few counts. No antigen is known for it. Sequencing used PBMCs. The sequence was collected from a woman aged 18-29 years in good health and CMV-seropositive. The gene calls are TRBV28 and TRBJ2-6; 10 nucleotides match TRBD2. The CDR3 DNA sequence: TGTGCCAGCACTAGCGGGAGTTTTGGGGCCAACGTCCTGACTTTC. It yields the protein CASTSGSFGANVLTF.